Listed here are 6 T cell receptor beta chains from one sample, sequenced in a study of shared clonotypes between healthy human individuals. Sequenced by immunoSEQ multiplex PCR; TCRdb stores in-frame clones only, minus some. The top ten hold roughly 0.13% of the sample, which has 2,100,000 or so clones, approximately 96% seen once. The sequencing input was naive CD4+ T cells sorted from blood. Indicated subset: CD45RA+ positively selected. Every receptor here comes from a man younger than 35 in good health.

This chain uses TRBV19 with TRBJ2-7; no firm D call. The germline CDR1 and CDR2 sequences are LNHDA and SQIVND (reference sequence). This CDR3 comprises 15 residues. Trimming pared 4 bases from V and 0 bases from J, leaving 13 bases between. In DNA, the CDR3 is TGTGCCAGTAGTACTACCTTGACGAGCTCCTACGAGCAGTACTTC. Translated: CASSTTLTSSYEQYF.

This clone was seen once. The chain carries TRBV5-6 and TRBJ2-5; D is uncertain. The CDR3 has 15 amino acids. CDR1 is SGHDT, CDR2 YYEEEE, per germline. V gave up 1 base and J gave up 5 bases, with 15 bases separating them. This chain's CDR3 is CASSLRQLKRETQYF. The CDR3 coding sequence is TGTGCCAGCAGCTTGCGGCAGCTCAAGAGGGAGACCCAGTACTTC.

V usage is TRBV7-8 and J usage is TRBJ1-1, with D unresolved. Trimming left V 1 base short and J 11 bases short, with 17 bases between. This CDR3 is 14 amino acids long. Germline-derived CDR1 and CDR2 are SGHVS and FQNEAQ. The CDR3 loop is CASSLDPKSSLAFF. The CDR3 bases are TGTGCCAGCAGCTTAGATCCCAAAAGCTCTCTCGCTTTCTTT.

J is TRBJ1-2 and V is TRBV28; no clear D. Germline-derived CDR1 and CDR2 are MDHEN and SYDVKM. Trimming took off 3 bases at V and 2 bases at J, with 7 bases between the two ends. The CDR3 consists of 13 residues. CDR3 bases: TGTGCCAGCAGTTTGCGGAGCAACTATGGCTACACCTTC. This codes for CASSLRSNYGYTF.

The chain couples TRBV12-5 to TRBJ2-7; D possibly corresponds to TRBD2 (5 bases). The CDR3 length is 16 residues. V lost 2 bases and J lost 1, with 15 bases in between. Germline CDR1 reads LGHNT; CDR2 reads FRNRAP. As DNA, the CDR3 is TGTGCTAGTGGTTTGCCGCGAGGCGGGCAGTCCTACGAGCAGTACTTC. Its translation is CASGLPRGGQSYEQYF.

The genes are TRBV6-5 and TRBJ2-4, with D hard to call. Germline V lookup: CDR1 MNHEY, CDR2 SVGAGI. V was shortened by 5 bases and J by 0 bases, with 8 bases between the two germline ends. The CDR3 runs to 14 residues. As DNA, the CDR3 is TGTGCCAGCAGTCCGCCTCTAGCCAAAAACATTCAGTACTTC. Amino acids: CASSPPLAKNIQYF.